Below are 32 T cell receptor beta chains sequenced from a single sample in a study of blood T cell repertoires in COVID-19. Sequencing was performed with immunoSEQ multiplex PCR; in TCRdb, only in-frame clones are kept and a portion is missing. The sample shows under 400,000 clones, roughly 90% of them seen only once. Sequencing was carried out using peripheral blood. All receptors come from a woman aged 25 to 39 with COVID-19, enrolled during active disease.

The V and J genes are TRBV2 and TRBJ1-2; 11 bases are shared with TRBD1. Germline trimming cut 6 bases from V and 5 bases from J; bases unmatched to any gene: 8. Germline assignment: CDR1 SNHLY and CDR2 FYNNEI. The CDR3 contains 15 residues. CDR3 nucleotides: TGTGCCAGCAGGGTGGGACAGGGGGTTACGTATGGCTACACCTTC. It specifies CASRVGQGVTYGYTF.

This clone was picked up a small number of times. The chain is built from TRBV5-1 and TRBJ2-1, with a possible D match to TRBD2 (5 bases). CDR3 length: 15 amino acids. The germline V and J ends were trimmed by 2 bases and 1 base, with 10 bases remaining between them. Per the germline V gene, CDR1 is SGHRS and CDR2 is YFSETQ. The CDR3 is CASSFGLKSYNEQFF. In DNA form, the CDR3 reads TGCGCCAGCAGCTTTGGACTGAAATCCTACAATGAGCAGTTCTTC.

The V gene is TRBV12-3 or TRBV12-4, the J gene TRBJ1-6, with no clear D. This CDR3 has 12 residues. V lost 6 bases to trimming and J lost 4 bases, with 4 bases between them. In DNA, the CDR3 is TGTGCCAGCAGGCAGTATAATTCACCCCTCCACTTT. The encoded protein is CASRQYNSPLHF.

This chain uses TRBV10-2 with TRBJ1-4; 7 bases are a match to TRBD1. After removal of 3 bases from V and 6 bases from J, the junction contained 7 bases not matched to a gene. The germline V gene has CDR1 WSHSY and CDR2 SAAADI. The CDR3 is 15 amino acids. The CDR3 bases are TGCGCCAGCAGTGACGGGAGGGGGCGAGATGAAAAACTGTTTTTT. This gives the protein CASSDGRGRDEKLFF.

The V gene is TRBV4-1, the J gene TRBJ2-2; perhaps TRBD2 as D (5 bases). Looked up from germline, CDR1 is MGHRA and CDR2 is YSYEKL. Trimming removed 4 bases at V and 0 bases at J, with 9 bases between. This CDR3 has 15 amino acids. The chain's CDR3 is CASSRSSANTGELFF. Written as DNA, the CDR3 is TGCGCCAGCAGCCGCAGTAGCGCGAACACCGGGGAGCTGTTTTTT.

The V call is TRBV28, the J call TRBJ2-3; 15 nucleotides line up with TRBD2. CDR1 MDHEN and CDR2 SYDVKM come from the germline V gene. V trimming: 5 bases; J trimming: 10 bases; junction bases outside the gene matches: 10. This CDR3 has 16 amino acids. CDR3 region: CASSLGTSGRSDAQYF. The CDR3 DNA reads as TGTGCCAGCAGTCTCGGGACTAGCGGGAGGTCGGATGCGCAGTATTTT.

This sequence joins TRBV29-1 and TRBJ2-7; D gene unclear. CDR3 length: 11 amino acids. V lost 5 bases and J 3 bases, leaving 8 bases between the germline ends. Germline loops: CDR1 SQVTM, CDR2 ANQGSEA. The CDR3 spells CSVWQDYEQYF. CDR3 bases: TGCAGCGTTTGGCAGGACTACGAGCAGTACTTC.

CDR3 sequence: CASGLTGDTEAFF. The CDR3 DNA reads TGTGCCAGCGGCTTGACAGGGGACACTGAAGCTTTCTTT. The genes are TRBV12-3 or TRBV12-4 and TRBJ1-1; 8 bases are a match to TRBD1. This CDR3 contains 13 residues. V shed 8 bases and J 3 bases; nucleotides not matched to a gene: 5.

The J gene is TRBJ2-7, the V gene TRBV15; tentative D call: TRBD2 (5 bases). V lost 0 bases to trimming and J lost 3 bases, with 12 bases between them. Germline V gene data show CDR1 as LNHNV and CDR2 as YYDKDF (reference sequence). The CDR3 length is 15 residues. The CDR3 DNA follows: TGTGCCACCAGCAGAGATGGAGGCCTAAACTACGAGCAGTACTTC. This gives the protein CATSRDGGLNYEQYF.

The rearrangement links TRBV5-1 to TRBJ1-1; the match to TRBD1 covers 8 bases. There are 12 residues in the CDR3. Trimming at V came to 8 bases and at J to 5 bases, leaving 5 bases not matched to a gene. Germline V gene data show CDR1 as SGHRS and CDR2 as YFSETQ. CDR3 protein: CASKQGGTEAFF. CDR3 DNA: TGCGCCAGTAAACAGGGGGGGACTGAAGCTTTCTTT.

As for this clone: Other DNA sequences in this specimen translate into the identical CDR3. V and J are TRBV7-9 and TRBJ1-1; unclear D gene. CDR1 and CDR2 from the germline V gene are SEHNR and FQNEAQ (reference sequence). The CDR3 is 14 amino acids. Trimming stripped 1 base from V and 5 bases from J, with 11 bases between. The CDR3 bases are TGTGCCAGCAGCTTAGGGGGAGAAGGAACTGAAGCTTTCTTT. It codes for CASSLGGEGTEAFF.

The V and J genes are TRBV30 and TRBJ2-7, with D maybe TRBD2 (6 bases). V shed 0 bases and J shed 6 bases, with 18 bases lying between them. The CDR3 is made up of 15 amino acids. Germline V gene sequence: CDR1 GTSNPN, CDR2 SVGIG (reference sequence). The CDR3 bases are TGTGCCTGGAGTGTATTCACGGTGGGAGGCGGCGAGCAGTACTTC. Its protein product is CAWSVFTVGGGEQYF.

V usage is TRBV19 and J usage is TRBJ1-1; 8 nucleotides match TRBD1. CDR1 and CDR2 (germline): LNHDA, SQIVND (reference sequence). This CDR3 spans 13 amino acids. With V trimmed by 8 bases and J by 3 bases, 5 bases remained unmatched. In DNA form, the CDR3 reads TGTGCCAGTGGACAGGGTTGGCACACTGAAGCTTTCTTT. This codes for CASGQGWHTEAFF.

The chain links TRBV7-2 to TRBJ1-1; D is possibly TRBD1 (5 bases). There are 13 residues in the CDR3. CDR1 SGHTA and CDR2 FQGNSA come from the germline V gene. V lost 3 bases and J lost 4, with 9 bases in between. The CDR3 bases are TGTGCCAGCAGCTTGGACGGGGGCACTGAAGCTTTCTTT. Translated, it gives CASSLDGGTEAFF.

The DNA of the CDR3 is TGCAGCGTTGGCAGGGGACAGAGCCCTTTCGAGCAGTACTTC. Residues: CSVGRGQSPFEQYF. J is TRBJ2-7 and V is TRBV29-1, with 7 bases that match TRBD1. The germline CDR1 and CDR2 sequences are SQVTM and ANQGSEA. The CDR3 contains 14 residues. Trimming removed 4 bases from V and 6 bases from J; junction bases left unmatched: 12.

The genes are TRBV7-8 and TRBJ1-6, with no clear D. V was trimmed by 4 bases and J by 3 bases, leaving 16 bases between them. Germline CDR1 and CDR2: SGHVS and FQNEAQ. The CDR3 consists of 17 residues. This CDR3 is CASSSPRAGGYNSPLHF. Written as DNA, the CDR3 is TGTGCCAGCAGCTCCCCCCGGGCGGGTGGCTATAATTCACCCCTCCACTTT.

This rearrangement joins TRBV7-2 to TRBJ1-2; the D gene is possibly TRBD1 (5 bases). Germline-derived CDR1 and CDR2 are SGHTA and FQGNSA. CDR3 length: 13 amino acids. V was clipped by 3 bases and J by 6 bases, with 11 bases between them. CDR3 sequence (DNA): TGTGCCAGCAGCTTCTCCGGGGGGAATGGCTACACCTTC. Amino acid sequence: CASSFSGGNGYTF.

This chain uses TRBV2 with TRBJ1-1, with D uncertain. The length of the CDR3 is 13 residues. V was trimmed by 5 bases and J by 3 bases, leaving 10 bases between them. CDR1 is SNHLY, CDR2 FYNNEI, per germline. CDR3 in DNA: TGTGCCAGCAGTCCCCAGAGGGACACTGAAGCTTTCTTT. Its protein product is CASSPQRDTEAFF.

The rearrangement joins TRBV30 to TRBJ2-7; no clear D gene. The V gene's germline CDR1 is GTSNPN and CDR2 SVGIG (reference sequence). The length of the CDR3 is 13 residues. Trimming cost V 0 bases and J 3 bases, with 9 bases left between them. CDR3: CAWSVSSNYEQYF. As DNA, the CDR3 is TGTGCCTGGAGTGTAAGCTCTAACTACGAGCAGTACTTC.

This clone was seen only once. V is TRBV19 and J is TRBJ2-5; weak D call: TRBD1 (6 bases). CDR3 length: 13 residues. Germline V gene lookup returns CDR1 LNHDA and CDR2 SQIVND (reference sequence). V lost 5 bases and J lost 5, with 12 bases in between. Here the CDR3 DNA reads TGTGCCAGTAGTTCTCGACAGGTTGAGACCCAGTACTTC. This gives the protein CASSSRQVETQYF.

V usage is TRBV3-1 (or the pseudogene TRBV3-2) and J usage is TRBJ1-5; 8 nucleotides agree with TRBD1. Germline values: CDR1 LGHDT, CDR2 YNNKEL (reference sequence). This CDR3 has 18 amino acids. Losses at the gene ends were 3 bases for V and 7 bases for J; bases not matched to a gene: 17. The CDR3 nucleotides read TGTGCCAGCAGCCAGGGATCTCGGACAGGGAGAAAGAGGCAGCCCCAGCATTTT. Protein sequence: CASSQGSRTGRKRQPQHF.

This chain links TRBV5-1 with TRBJ1-4; 11 bases are a match to TRBD1. Per germline, CDR1 SGHRS and CDR2 YFSETQ. The trim removed 0 bases at V and 6 bases at J, leaving 7 bases unmatched. The CDR3 is 17 amino acids. This CDR3 is CASSLAAPGQGDEKLFF. CDR3 sequence (DNA): TGCGCCAGCAGCTTGGCGGCACCGGGACAGGGGGATGAAAAACTGTTTTTT.

The chain uses TRBV19 and TRBJ2-6; D gene ambiguous. The CDR3 covers 17 residues. V lost 0 bases and J lost 0, with 9 bases in between. Germline values: CDR1 LNHDA, CDR2 SQIVND (reference sequence). The CDR3 here is CASSIDSRYSGANVLTF. CDR3 in DNA: TGTGCCAGTAGTATAGATAGTCGGTACTCTGGGGCCAACGTCCTGACTTTC.

The genes are TRBV29-1 and TRBJ1-2, with 8 bases identical to TRBD1. Germline V gene sequence: CDR1 SQVTM, CDR2 ANQGSEA. Trimming at V came to 6 bases and at J to 4 bases, leaving 7 bases not matched to a gene. The CDR3 runs 13 residues. The CDR3 sequence is CSVDRGPAYGYTF. CDR3 nucleotide sequence: TGCAGCGTAGACAGGGGCCCCGCCTATGGCTACACCTTC.

Only one count was recorded for this clone. The chain recombines TRBV27 with TRBJ1-2; D might be TRBD1 (6 bases). V was trimmed by 2 bases and J by 4 bases, leaving 35 bases between them. CDR1 and CDR2 from the germline V gene are MNHEY and SMNVEV (reference sequence). The CDR3 sequence is 22 residues long. The CDR3 reads CASSLHPLDRRTASLFPYGYTF. The DNA for the CDR3 is TGTGCCAGCAGTTTACATCCCTTAGATCGAAGGACAGCCTCGTTATTCCCCTATGGCTACACCTTC.

This chain joins TRBV4-1 and TRBJ1-3; TRBD1 agrees at 8 bases. Germline V gene data show CDR1 as MGHRA and CDR2 as YSYEKL. V lost 5 bases to trimming and J lost 6 bases; unmatched junction nucleotides: 6. This CDR3 contains 14 residues. This CDR3 reads CASSTRQGLNTIYF. In DNA form, the CDR3 reads TGCGCCAGCAGCACTCGACAGGGGTTAAACACCATATATTTT.

V usage is TRBV19 and J usage is TRBJ2-1; 8 bases are shared with TRBD2. J was trimmed by 6 bases and V by 5 bases; bases with no gene match: 6. CDR3 length: 14 amino acids. From germline, CDR1 is LNHDA and CDR2 SQIVND (reference sequence). CDR3 nucleotide sequence: TGTGCCAGTAGTCCGGGGGGGACGGTCAATGAGCAGTTCTTC. Translation gives CASSPGGTVNEQFF. The entire variable domain, with the rest obtained from reference TRBV19 and TRBJ2-1, is as follows: DGGITQSPKYLFRKEGQNVTLSCEQNLNHDAMYWYRQDPGQGLRLIYYSQIVNDFQKGDIAEGYSVSREKKESFPLTVTSAQKNPTAFYLCASSPGGTVNEQFFGPGTRLTVL.

The V call is TRBV12-3 or TRBV12-4, the J call TRBJ2-2, with 7 bases identical to TRBD2. The CDR3 runs to 13 residues. Trimming cost V 11 bases and J 4 bases; bases outside gene matches: 7. The CDR3, as DNA: TGTGCCGGGCAACTAGCGACCACCGGGGAGCTGTTTTTT. This translates into CAGQLATTGELFF.

The chain employs TRBV11-3 and TRBJ2-1; 9 nucleotides align to TRBD2. The germline V gene encodes CDR1 SGHNT and CDR2 YENEEA. The CDR3 loop spans 15 amino acids. V lost 5 bases to trimming and J lost 0 bases; unmatched junction nucleotides: 2. The CDR3 is CASSPREGSYNEQFF. Written as DNA, the CDR3 is TGTGCCAGCAGCCCGCGGGAGGGCTCCTACAATGAGCAGTTCTTC.

The chain links TRBV6-6 to TRBJ1-4; D is unresolved. CDR1 is MNHNY, CDR2 SVGAGI, per germline (reference sequence). Trimming removed 8 bases at V and 3 bases at J, with 10 bases between. CDR3 length: 13 amino acids. The CDR3 protein is CASREKANEKLFF. The CDR3, as DNA: TGTGCCAGCCGGGAGAAGGCTAATGAAAAACTGTTTTTT.

J is TRBJ2-1 and V is TRBV5-1; no reliable D call. V was trimmed by 2 bases and J by 8 bases, leaving 5 bases between them. The CDR3 sequence is 11 residues long. The germline CDR1 and CDR2 sequences are SGHRS and YFSETQ. The CDR3 nucleotides read TGCGCCAGCAGCTTCGGTCATGAGCAGTTCTTC. Amino acid sequence: CASSFGHEQFF. The full variable domain, completed using reference TRBV5-1 and TRBJ2-1, is KAGVTQTPRYLIKTRGQQVTLSCSPISGHRSVSWYQQTPGQGLQFLFEYFSETQRNKGNFPGRFSGRQFSNSRSEMNVSTLELGDSALYLCASSFGHEQFFGPGTRLTVL.

The rearrangement links TRBV5-1 to TRBJ2-5; 7 bases align to TRBD2. With V trimmed by 4 bases and J by 4 bases, 10 bases remained unmatched. Germline CDR1 and CDR2: SGHRS and YFSETQ. The CDR3 is 15 amino acids. The CDR3 DNA reads TGCGCCAGCAGCCCTGGGACCGCGGGAGCAGAGACCCAGTACTTC. Translating it yields CASSPGTAGAETQYF. Filled out from reference TRBV5-1 and TRBJ2-5, the complete variable domain reads KAGVTQTPRYLIKTRGQQVTLSCSPISGHRSVSWYQQTPGQGLQFLFEYFSETQRNKGNFPGRFSGRQFSNSRSEMNVSTLELGDSALYLCASSPGTAGAETQYFGPGTRLLVL.